This TCR delta chain was obtained from a study of γδ T cells in repeated Plasmodium falciparum infection. TCRdb reanalysed the multiplex PCR reads via CATT. The sample holds roughly 86,000 delta-chain clones, approximately 1.4% seen once. This clone was detected many times. Vgamma9/Vdelta2+ and Vdelta2-negative gammadelta T cells were flow-sorted from PBMC for bulk sequencing. CDR1 TSWWSYY and CDR2 QGS come from the germline V gene. The CDR3 sequence is 18 residues long. With V trimmed by 2 bases and J by 0 bases, 8 bases remained unmatched. The receptor comes from a pool of human donors (malaria-infected and uninfected, not separated). The gene calls are TRDV1 and TRDJ2; TRDD3 agrees at 8 bases. The sequencing sample was made of gamma-delta T cells from blood. The CDR3 sequence is CALGEGYWGFPLTAQLFF. Here the CDR3 DNA reads TGTGCTCTTGGGGAAGGATACTGGGGGTTCCCTTTGACAGCACAACTCTTCTTT.